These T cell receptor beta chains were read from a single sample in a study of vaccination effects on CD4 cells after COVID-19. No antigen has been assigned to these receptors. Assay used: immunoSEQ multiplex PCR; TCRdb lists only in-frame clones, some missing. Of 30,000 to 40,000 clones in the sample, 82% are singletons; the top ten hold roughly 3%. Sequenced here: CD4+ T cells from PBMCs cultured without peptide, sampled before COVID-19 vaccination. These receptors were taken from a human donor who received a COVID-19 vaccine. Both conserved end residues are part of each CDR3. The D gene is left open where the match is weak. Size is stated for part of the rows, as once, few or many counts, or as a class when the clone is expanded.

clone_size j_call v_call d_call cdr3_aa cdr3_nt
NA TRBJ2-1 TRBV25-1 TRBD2 CASSPRLAGLYNEQFF TGTGCCAGCAGTCCAAGACTAGCGGGGCTATACAATGAGCAGTTCTTC
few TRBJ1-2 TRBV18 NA CASSPGLGSYGYTF TGTGCCAGCTCACCCGGACTGGGTTCTTATGGCTACACCTTC
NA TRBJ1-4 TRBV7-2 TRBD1 CASSLDRGPGEKLFF TGTGCCAGCAGCTTGGACAGGGGGCCAGGAGAAAAACTGTTTTTT
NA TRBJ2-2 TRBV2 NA CASSEGRNTGELFF TGTGCCAGCAGTGAAGGTCGGAACACCGGGGAGCTGTTTTTT
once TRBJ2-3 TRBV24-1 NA CATSASGARDDTQYF TGTGCCACCAGTGCCTCAGGGGCGCGGGATGATACGCAGTATTTT
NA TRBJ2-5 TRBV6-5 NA CASSSFGGAETQYF TGTGCCAGCAGTTCCTTCGGAGGGGCTGAGACCCAGTACTTC
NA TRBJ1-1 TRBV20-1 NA CSVSEGSIAFF TGCAGTGTTTCCGAAGGGTCAATAGCTTTCTTT
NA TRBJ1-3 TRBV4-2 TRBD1 CASSRETGFSGNTIYF TGTGCCAGCAGCCGAGAGACAGGGTTCTCTGGAAACACCATATATTTT
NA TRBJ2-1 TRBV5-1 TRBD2 CASSLAGAGGLNEQFF TGCGCCAGCAGCTTGGCCGGGGCGGGGGGCCTCAATGAGCAGTTCTTC
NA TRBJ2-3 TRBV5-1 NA CASSSSGGADTQYF TGCGCCAGCAGCTCCAGCGGCGGGGCAGATACGCAGTATTTT
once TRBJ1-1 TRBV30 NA CAWSRGAGEGARAFF TGTGCCTGGAGCCGAGGAGCAGGGGAGGGAGCGAGAGCTTTCTTT